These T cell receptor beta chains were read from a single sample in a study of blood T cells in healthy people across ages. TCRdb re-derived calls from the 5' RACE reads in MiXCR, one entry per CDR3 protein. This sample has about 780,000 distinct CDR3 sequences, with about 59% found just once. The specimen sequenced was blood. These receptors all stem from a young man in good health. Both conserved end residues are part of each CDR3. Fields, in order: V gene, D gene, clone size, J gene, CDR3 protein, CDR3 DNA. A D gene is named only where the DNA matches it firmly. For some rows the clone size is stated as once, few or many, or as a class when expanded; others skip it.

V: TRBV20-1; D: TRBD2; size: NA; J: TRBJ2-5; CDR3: CSAPMAGGDQETQYF; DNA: TGCAGTGCTCCCATGGCGGGGGGGGACCAAGAGACCCAGTACTTC
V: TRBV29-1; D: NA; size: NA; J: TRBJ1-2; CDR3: CSGRDYYGYTF; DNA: TGCAGCGGCCGCGATTACTATGGCTACACCTTC
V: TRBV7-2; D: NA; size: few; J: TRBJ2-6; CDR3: CASSQLPGRLSGANVLTF; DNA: TGTGCCAGCAGCCAGCTACCGGGACGCCTCTCTGGGGCCAACGTCCTGACTTTC
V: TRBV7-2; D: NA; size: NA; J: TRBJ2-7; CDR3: CASSLMGGRLGYEQYF; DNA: TGTGCCAGCAGCTTAATGGGAGGACGGTTGGGGTACGAGCAGTACTTC
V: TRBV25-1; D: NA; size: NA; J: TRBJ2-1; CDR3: CASSELGRTSSYNEQFF; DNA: TGTGCCAGCAGTGAACTAGGACGGACGAGCTCCTACAATGAGCAGTTCTTC
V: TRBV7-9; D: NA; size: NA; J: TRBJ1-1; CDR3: CASRPTDWYTEAFF; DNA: TGTGCCAGCAGACCCACCGATTGGTACACTGAAGCTTTCTTT
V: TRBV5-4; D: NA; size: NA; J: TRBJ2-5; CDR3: CASSLQDRTSMQYF; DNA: TGTGCCAGCAGCCTGCAAGACCGTACCAGCATGCAGTACTTC
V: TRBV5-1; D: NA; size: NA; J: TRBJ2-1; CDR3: CASSLDAGASDEQFF; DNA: TGCGCCAGCAGCTTGGATGCCGGAGCAAGCGATGAGCAGTTCTTC
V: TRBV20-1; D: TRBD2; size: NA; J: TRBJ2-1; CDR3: CSAPVRGVYNEQFF; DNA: TGCAGTGCCCCGGTGCGGGGGGTCTACAATGAGCAGTTCTTC
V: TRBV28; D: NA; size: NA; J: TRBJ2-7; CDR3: CASSLSVQGYEQYF; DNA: TGTGCCAGCAGTTTATCTGTACAGGGATACGAGCAGTACTTC
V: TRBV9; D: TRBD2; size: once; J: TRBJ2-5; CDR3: CASSAGGYETQYF; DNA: TGTGCCAGCAGCGCGGGGGGGTATGAGACCCAGTACTTC
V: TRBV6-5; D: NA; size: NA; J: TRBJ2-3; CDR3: CASKAALADTQYF; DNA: TGTGCCAGCAAGGCCGCTCTAGCCGATACGCAGTATTTT
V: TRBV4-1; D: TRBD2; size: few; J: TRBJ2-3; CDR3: CASSPETSGGFTDTQYF; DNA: TGCGCCAGCAGCCCCGAAACTAGCGGGGGGTTCACAGATACGCAGTATTTT
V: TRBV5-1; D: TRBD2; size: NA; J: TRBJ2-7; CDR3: CASRIRTSGGPLEQYF; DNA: TGCGCCAGCCGCATCCGGACTAGCGGGGGGCCACTTGAGCAGTACTTC
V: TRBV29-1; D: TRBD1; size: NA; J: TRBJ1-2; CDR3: CSVTNRGYGYTF; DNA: TGCAGCGTGACCAACAGGGGCTATGGCTACACCTTC
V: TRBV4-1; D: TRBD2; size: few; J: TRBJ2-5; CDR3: CASSQETSLQETQYF; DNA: TGCGCCAGCAGCCAAGAGACTAGCCTCCAAGAGACCCAGTACTTC
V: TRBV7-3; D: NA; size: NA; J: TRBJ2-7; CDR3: CASSLESGSAYEQYF; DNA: TGTGCCAGCAGCTTAGAATCCGGGTCAGCCTACGAGCAGTACTTC
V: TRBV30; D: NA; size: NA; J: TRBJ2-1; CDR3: CAWKGALEQFF; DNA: TGTGCCTGGAAAGGGGCCTTGGAGCAGTTCTTC
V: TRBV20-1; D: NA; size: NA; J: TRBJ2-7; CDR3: CSTRLGTAYEQYF; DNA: TGCAGTACCAGACTCGGGACTGCGTACGAGCAGTACTTC
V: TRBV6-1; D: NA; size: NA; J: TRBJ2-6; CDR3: CASSEYSSGANVLTF; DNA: TGTGCCAGCAGTGAATATAGCTCTGGGGCCAACGTCCTGACTTTC
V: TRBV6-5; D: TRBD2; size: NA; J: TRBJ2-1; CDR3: CASSYLGSSGGSNEQFF; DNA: TGTGCCAGCAGTTACTTGGGCTCTAGCGGGGGGAGCAATGAGCAGTTCTTC
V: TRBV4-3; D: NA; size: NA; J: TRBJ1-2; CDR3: CASSQGGLSYGYTF; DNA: TGCGCCAGCAGCCAAGGGGGCCTTTCCTATGGCTACACCTTC